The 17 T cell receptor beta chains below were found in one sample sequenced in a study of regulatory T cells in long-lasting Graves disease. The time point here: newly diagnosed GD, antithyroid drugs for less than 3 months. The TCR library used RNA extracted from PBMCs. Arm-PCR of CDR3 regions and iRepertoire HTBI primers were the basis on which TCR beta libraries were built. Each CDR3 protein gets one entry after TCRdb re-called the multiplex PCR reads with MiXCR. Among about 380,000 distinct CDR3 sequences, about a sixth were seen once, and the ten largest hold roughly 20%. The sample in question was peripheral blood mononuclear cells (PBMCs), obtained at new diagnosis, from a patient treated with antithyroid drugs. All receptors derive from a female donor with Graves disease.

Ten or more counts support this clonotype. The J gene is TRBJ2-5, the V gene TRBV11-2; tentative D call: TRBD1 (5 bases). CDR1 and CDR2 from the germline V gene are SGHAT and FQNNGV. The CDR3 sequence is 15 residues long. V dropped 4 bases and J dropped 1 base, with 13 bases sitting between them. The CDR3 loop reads CASSSRAGLQETQYF. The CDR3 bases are TGTGCCAGCAGCTCACGGGCAGGGCTCCAAGAGACCCAGTACTTC.

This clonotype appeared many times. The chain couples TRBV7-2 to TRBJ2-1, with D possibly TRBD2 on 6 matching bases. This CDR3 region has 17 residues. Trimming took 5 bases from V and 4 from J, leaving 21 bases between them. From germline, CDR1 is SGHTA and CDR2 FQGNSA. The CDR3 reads CASSPPRGMGGYNEQFF. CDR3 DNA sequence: TGTGCCAGCAGCCCTCCGCGGGGCATGGGGGGATACAATGAGCAGTTCTTC.

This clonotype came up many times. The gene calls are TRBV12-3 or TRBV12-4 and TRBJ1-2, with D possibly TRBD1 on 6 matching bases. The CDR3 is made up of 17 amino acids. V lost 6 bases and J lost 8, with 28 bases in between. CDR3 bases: TGTGCCAGCAGCCCCCCGGGACTTGGGGGGCGAGAAGAAGGCTACACCTTC. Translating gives CASSPPGLGGREEGYTF.

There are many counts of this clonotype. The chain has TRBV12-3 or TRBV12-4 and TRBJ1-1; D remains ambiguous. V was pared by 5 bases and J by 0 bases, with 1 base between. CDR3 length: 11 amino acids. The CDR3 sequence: CASSMNTEAFF. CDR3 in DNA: TGTGCCAGCAGTATGAACACTGAAGCTTTCTTT.

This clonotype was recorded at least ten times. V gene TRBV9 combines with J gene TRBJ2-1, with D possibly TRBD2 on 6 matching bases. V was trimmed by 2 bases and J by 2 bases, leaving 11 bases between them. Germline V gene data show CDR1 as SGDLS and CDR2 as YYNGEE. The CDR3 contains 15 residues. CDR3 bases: TGTGCCAGCAGCGTGACTAGTCTCACCTACAATGAGCAGTTCTTC. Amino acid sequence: CASSVTSLTYNEQFF.

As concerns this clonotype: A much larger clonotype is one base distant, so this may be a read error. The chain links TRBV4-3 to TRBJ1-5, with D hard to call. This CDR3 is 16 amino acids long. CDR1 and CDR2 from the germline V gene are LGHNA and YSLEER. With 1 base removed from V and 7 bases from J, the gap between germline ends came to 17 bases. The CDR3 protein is CASSQAYGSYGQPQHF. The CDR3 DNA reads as TGCGCCAGCAGCCAAGCGTATGGGTCATATGGCCAGCCCCAGCATTTT.

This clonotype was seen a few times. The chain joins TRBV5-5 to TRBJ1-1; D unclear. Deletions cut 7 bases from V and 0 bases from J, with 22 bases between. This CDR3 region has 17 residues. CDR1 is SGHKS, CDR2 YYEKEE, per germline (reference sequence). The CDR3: CASSPNTPGTMNTEAFF. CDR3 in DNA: TGTGCCAGCTCACCAAATACCCCTGGCACCATGAACACTGAAGCTTTCTTT. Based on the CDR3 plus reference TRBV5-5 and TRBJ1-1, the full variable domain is DAGVTQSPTHLIKTRGQQVTLRCSPISGHKSVSWYQQVLGQGPQFIFQYYEKEERGRGNFPDRFSARQFPNYSSELNVNALLLGDSALYLCASSPNTPGTMNTEAFFGQGTRLTVV.

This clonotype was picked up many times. The CDR3 DNA follows: TGCAGCGTTGTTTACAGGGATGGTGCTTTCTTT. Its protein is CSVVYRDGAFF. The gene calls are TRBV29-1 and TRBJ1-1; perhaps TRBD1 as D (6 bases). Germline CDR1 SQVTM, CDR2 ANQGSEA. Trimming took off 4 bases at V and 11 bases at J, with 14 bases between the two ends. The CDR3 contains 11 residues. Using reference TRBV29-1 and TRBJ1-1 for the parts outside the CDR3, the full variable domain is SAVISQKPSRDICQRGTSLTIQCQVDSQVTMMFWYRQQPGQSLTLIATANQGSEATYESGFVIDKFPISRPNLTFSTLTVSNMSPEDSSIYLCSVVYRDGAFFGQGTRLTVV.

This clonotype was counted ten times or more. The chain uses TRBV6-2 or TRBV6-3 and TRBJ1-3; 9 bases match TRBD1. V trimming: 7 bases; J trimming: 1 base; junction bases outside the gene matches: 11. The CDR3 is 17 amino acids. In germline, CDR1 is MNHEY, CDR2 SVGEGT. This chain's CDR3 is CASNQRGDRVSGNTIYF. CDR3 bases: TGTGCCAGCAACCAAAGGGGGGACAGGGTTTCTGGAAACACCATATATTTT.

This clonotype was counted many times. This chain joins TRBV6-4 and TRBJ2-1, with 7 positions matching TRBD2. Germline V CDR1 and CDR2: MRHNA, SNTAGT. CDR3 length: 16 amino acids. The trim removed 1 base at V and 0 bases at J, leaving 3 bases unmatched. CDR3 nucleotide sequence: TGTGCCAGCAGTGACTACGGGGGGAACTCCTACAATGAGCAGTTCTTC. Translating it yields CASSDYGGNSYNEQFF.

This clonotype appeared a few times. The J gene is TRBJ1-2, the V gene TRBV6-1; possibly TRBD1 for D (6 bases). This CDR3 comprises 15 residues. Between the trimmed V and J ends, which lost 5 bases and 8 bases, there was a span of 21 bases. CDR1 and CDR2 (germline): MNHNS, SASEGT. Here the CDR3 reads CASSTSWGADGGYTF. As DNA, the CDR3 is TGTGCCAGCAGTACCTCCTGGGGGGCCGATGGGGGCTACACCTTC.

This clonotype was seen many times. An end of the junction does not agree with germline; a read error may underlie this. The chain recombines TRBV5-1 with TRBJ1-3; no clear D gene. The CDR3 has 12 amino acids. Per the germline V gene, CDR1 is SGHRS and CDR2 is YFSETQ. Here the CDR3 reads CASSSPMSTIYF. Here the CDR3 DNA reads TGTGCCAGCAGCTCCCCCATGAGCACCATATATTTT.

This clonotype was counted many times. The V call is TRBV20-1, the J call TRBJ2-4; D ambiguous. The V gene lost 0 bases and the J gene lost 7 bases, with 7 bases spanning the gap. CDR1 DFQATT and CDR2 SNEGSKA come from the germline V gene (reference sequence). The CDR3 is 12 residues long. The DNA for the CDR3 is TGCAGTGCTAGAGATAGCCCGAACATTCAGTACTTC. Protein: CSARDSPNIQYF.

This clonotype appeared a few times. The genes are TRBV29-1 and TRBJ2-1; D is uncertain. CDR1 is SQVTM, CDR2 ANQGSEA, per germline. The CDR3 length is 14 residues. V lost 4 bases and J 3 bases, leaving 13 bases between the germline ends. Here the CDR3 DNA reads TGCAGCGTTGCTACAGACCCCGACTACAATGAGCAGTTCTTC. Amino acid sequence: CSVATDPDYNEQFF.

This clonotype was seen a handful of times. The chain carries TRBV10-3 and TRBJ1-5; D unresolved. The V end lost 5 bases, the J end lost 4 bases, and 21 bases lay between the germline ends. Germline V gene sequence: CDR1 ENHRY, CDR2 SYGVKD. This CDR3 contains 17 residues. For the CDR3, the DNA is TGTGCCATCAGTCCCCGCCGGAGGGAACGTGGGAATCAGCCCCAGCATTTT. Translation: CAISPRRRERGNQPQHF.

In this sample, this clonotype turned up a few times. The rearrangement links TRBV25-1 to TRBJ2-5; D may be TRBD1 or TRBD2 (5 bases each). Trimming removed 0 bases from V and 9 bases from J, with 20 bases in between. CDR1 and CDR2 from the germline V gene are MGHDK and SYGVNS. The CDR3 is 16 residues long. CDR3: CASSEYLTGPADPQYF. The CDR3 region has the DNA TGTGCCAGCAGTGAATATCTAACGGGGCCGGCGGATCCCCAGTACTTC.

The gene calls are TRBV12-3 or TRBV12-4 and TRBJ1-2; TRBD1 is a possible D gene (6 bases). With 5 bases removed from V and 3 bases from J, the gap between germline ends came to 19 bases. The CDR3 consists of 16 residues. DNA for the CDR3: TGTGCCAGCAGTGAAGCAGGTCGGGGGGCGTACTATGGCTACACCTTC. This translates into CASSEAGRGAYYGYTF.